This T cell receptor (beta chain) was profiled in a study of spatial heterogeneity in lung cancer (dated by TCRdb to between 2018 and 2021). With respect to the entire study: More beta-chain than alpha-chain transcripts were consistently detected, likely reflecting higher beta-chain transcript abundance. The study quantitatively compared TCR alpha and beta repertoires across multiple tumor regions, matched nontumor lung and blood in non-small cell lung cancer. TCR repertoire features were related to nonsynonymous mutation counts determined by whole-exome sequencing of tumor tissue. In the raw uncorrected reads, each unique combination of TCR and UMI appeared more than ten times on average. Both alpha and beta chains were TCR-sequenced in hundreds of tumor regions, approximately 64 matched nontumor lung samples and more than 50 PBMC samples obtained at surgery.

The library was prepared using 5' RACE. Instrument used: NextSeq 500. In the TCR library protocol, a unique molecular identifier was attached to each TCR cDNA molecule so that PCR and sequencing errors could be corrected. On the study's bioinformatics: TCR identification, UMI-based error correction and CDR3 extraction were performed with Decombinator tools. TCRs above a frequency of 2 per 1,000, corresponding to the top 1% of the tumor frequency distribution, were defined as expanded. Rényi diversity was computed with the R vegan package after subsampling each repertoire 100 times to 5,000 TCRs. CDR3 similarity networks were built from amino acid triplet string-kernel similarity, with CDR3s being connected when pairwise similarity was above 0.82. Using fastp at Q25 and MiXCR, TCRdb reprocessed the public reads and kept productive beta chains. Identical CDR3 proteins give one entry, which carries the most common genes and DNA. The V and J calls were determined by TCRdb, not by the authors. Counted in this sample were 48,000 or so distinct CDR3 sequences; less than 6% of them appeared once. 11% of the sample rests with the top ten.

Sequences SGHRS (CDR1) and YFSETQ (CDR2) are obtained from the germline V gene. Trimming accounts for 3 bases at V and 0 bases at J, while the number of junction bases matched to no gene is 2. There are 14 amino acids in the CDR3, from cysteine to phenylalanine inclusive. Only the CDR3 region is kept as DNA, spanning 42 bases read in frame from base 1. The time point label, read with the paper, signifies: sample taken at primary tumor resection. For TCR sequencing, whole RNA was extracted from tumor and nontumor lung tissue, or from cryopreserved PBMC samples, and no cell sorting was done. Donors were 72 patients with early-stage, untreated non-small cell lung cancer from the lung TRACERx cohort. Only patients with enough RNA available from two or more tumor regions were chosen for TCR sequencing. The research as a whole found: Ubiquitous expanded tumor TCRs were detected in blood more often at tumor resection than at routine follow-up. Additional single-cell paired TCR alpha and beta sequencing was considered necessary to confirm, at a functional level, the hypothesis that regional TCRs recognize regional mutations.

This clonotype appeared many times. The antigen this receptor binds is unknown. Per-base qualities were not stored, and no clone one base away is much larger. The chain uses TRBV5-1 and TRBJ2-7, with 8 central nucleotides matching TRBD2. The sequence came from a male donor with early-stage non-small cell lung cancer. Sequencing was performed on PBMCs, taken at surgery. The encoded CDR3 is CASSSGLASYEQYF. The DNA reads as follows: TGCGCCAGCAGCTCAGGACTAGCCTCCTACGAGCAGTACTTC.